This T cell receptor beta chain was captured by sequencing in a study of long-term antiretroviral therapy in people with HIV (dated by TCRdb to 2021 to 2024). Concerning the study at large: Collection of the earliest samples took place about a decade ahead of the 2015 WHO recommendation for immediate ART, at a time when ART was typically delayed until CD4 counts fell. A retrospective serial study tested whether ART initiation and durable HIV suppression were associated with changes in peripheral blood TRB repertoire composition and diversity. The cohort contributed roughly 190 cryopreserved PBMC samples from 30 adults with confirmed HIV infection, collected serially over a mean of approximately 6 years (range 1-12). Of the approximately 30 participants with HIV, approximately ten were female. No cross-contamination during QIAcube processing was seen in test extractions of a monoclonal T-cell line run alongside approximately 36 polyclonal samples.

The CDR1 and CDR2 encoded by the germline V gene are MNHNS and SASEGT. The CDR3 measures 15 amino acids from cysteine to phenylalanine. Only the CDR3 region is kept as DNA, spanning 45 bases read in frame from base 1. Trimming accounts for 6 bases at V and 0 bases at J, while the number of junction bases matched to no gene is 5. The immunoSEQ hsTCRB v3.0 assay was used at survey level resolution to sequence the TRB variable region. TRB sequencing targeted a depth of 40,000-50,000 T-cell genomes per sample. Pooled TRB libraries were sequenced on an Illumina MiSeq with a v3 150-cycle kit. Regarding the original processing steps: Analysis of repertoires was carried out in R inside a reproducible Nextflow workflow spanning QC, data transformation and analysis. LymphoSeq2, an R package for AIRR-Seq data exploration, was used to implement custom analyses. After excluding a few samples that yielded fewer than 5000 total TRB sequences, some 190 HIV repertoires remained for analysis. Among the 188 retained HIV repertoires, 55 to 65 were collected before ART initiation and roughly 130 were collected after ART initiation. Repertoires were downsampled to 5000 TRB nucleotide sequences, and summary statistics were averaged over 100 downsampling iterations. The analysis kept only TRB sequences whose CDR3 regions were at least seven amino acids long. Diversity was measured with a Shannon entropy-derived clonality score and the Gini coefficient. Repertoire networks linked the top 5000 CDR3 amino acid sequences whenever two sequences differed by an edit distance of one. Antigen specificity groups and MHC restriction were predicted for TRB CDR3 amino acid sequences with GLIPH2. CDR3 amino acid sequences were matched against VDJdb and McPAS-TCR to flag known CMV, EBV, HIV or tissue antigen associations. Pre-ART, post-ART and control groups were compared with Wilcoxon signed-rank tests and Holm-Bonferroni correction. As stored in TCRdb, this immuneACCESS dataset retains in-frame rearrangements with V and J assigned. A fraction of the clones does not appear; measured against another copy, unresolved V genes explain less than half of the discrepancy, and the remainder lacks a known reason. The DNA was the basis for D and trimming; V, J and clone size are from that table. A total of 15,000 to 20,000 clones appear in this sample, 65% to 85% of them only once. The top ten hold roughly a sixth of the sample.

About this clone itself: Which antigen it targets is not known. No per-base quality is available; no much larger clone lies one base away. This sample also contains other DNA sequences that code for the same CDR3.

Inclusion was restricted to participants for whom at least one PBMC sample before ART initiation and at least two post-ART samples were available. Treatment was received in the United States of America by all participants with HIV. Before DNA extraction, cryopreserved samples of 1-10 million PBMC were thawed and washed. At the time of the earliest PBMC sample, participants with HIV were aged between roughly 20 and 60 years. Each participant contributed PBMC samples from 1-4 timepoints before ART initiation and 2-8 timepoints after ART initiation, with a median of 7 samples. For every participant, serial HIV viral load, CD4+ T-cell count, ART history and demographic data were obtained. A Qiagen kit on a QIAcube was used to extract genomic DNA from unsorted PBMC, with samples processed in batches of 12. Overall study results and their limits: Expanded TRB clones identified before ART initiation dominated the repertoire across all time points, though the dominance fluctuated and decreased in many PLHIV after ART. The samples span the years 2004 to 2017, and the ART regimens used at that time may not be as effective as current regimens. Unsorted PBMC were profiled instead of sorted CD4+ and CD8+ T cells because pre-ART samples had limited cell numbers. Inferences about post-ART repertoire changes were limited because no data were available on ART adherence, viral resistance or therapy changes. Limited PBMC availability meant only the TCR beta chain was sequenced, without alpha chain pairing. ART initiation was associated with a significant increase in TRB diversity, but diversity stayed significantly below transplant donor controls even after long-term ART. CDR3 length ranges in HIV repertoires were narrower than in controls, and network structure suggested an antigen-experienced repertoire with only a slight naive shift after ART.

The starting material was unsorted PBMCs, obtained 0.6 years after starting antiretroviral therapy. This TCR was sampled from a woman aged 18-29 years with HIV. The rearranged chain carries TRBV6-1 and TRBJ1-1; TRBD1 matches 9 bases in the middle. For the CDR3, the sequence is CASRDRDRVNTEAFF. The bases read TGTGCCAGCAGGGACCGGGACAGGGTGAACACTGAAGCTTTCTTT.